This TCR beta chain is from a study of human T cells and chemical hapten exposure (dated by TCRdb to the early 2020s). General notes on the study: Libraries were pooled for sequencing, and per-sample TCR yields varied mainly because of small differences in library volumes within the pool. Peripheral blood TCR repertoire changes were tracked in vivo in alopecia patients during primary and secondary sensitization to the hapten diphenylcyclopropenone (DPC). Each blood RNA sample was used to sequence both TCR alpha and TCR beta chains.

The germline V gene provides CDR1 SGDLS and CDR2 YYNGEE. The V end gives up 0 bases and the J end 3 bases, leaving 5 bases in the junction not matched to a gene. The CDR3 runs 15 amino acids, cysteine and phenylalanine included. Only CDR3 DNA is held: 45 bases, read in frame from base 1. The meaning of the sample's time point label: healthy volunteer bleed at 2 weeks. Total RNA was isolated from unfractionated whole blood collected in Tempus Blood RNA tubes. Five healthy volunteers served as TCR sequencing controls and were bled at day 0, 2 weeks and 6 weeks. The full study reports these points: Repeated subsampling changed both the strength of the expansion versus patch-test correlation and the threshold at which the correlation became significant. No change with DPC sensitization was found in the number of TCRs above 1 in 1000 frequency, and no evidence of global repertoire structure alterations was found.

Receptor amplification or capture employed RACE. Sequencing was performed on a NextSeq 500. During library preparation, unique molecular identifiers were attached to individual cDNA molecules so that TCRs could be counted in a quantitative, reproducible way. Per the authors' processing: A median of approximately 96,000 TCRs per sample was observed, with a range of 23,224 to 690,600. The Decombinator software suite was used to annotate the V, J and CDR3 of the TCR reads. To make PS versus PT1 abundance plots, every sample was subsampled to the same number of TCRs (28,000). TCRs were defined as expanded if absent before sensitization and observed at least eight times at the 2-week time point. Using fastp trimming at Q25 and MiXCR clonotype assembly, TCRdb reanalyzed the public sequencing data and kept in-frame beta chains. Every entry covers one CDR3 protein and lists the most common genes and DNA from its rows. The V and J calls were not made by the authors but by TCRdb's processing. This sample comprises 45,000 or so distinct CDR3 sequences, about 4.5% of them detected only once. Clones ranked in the top ten supply around 5.5% of the sample.

This clonotype appeared a few times. The specificity of this receptor is unknown. No base quality values were provided; no much bigger clone lies one nucleotide off. Sequencing was carried out using whole blood. The origin of this receptor is a human donor in good health. Some clones in this sample may be carry-over from other donors' samples. The chain joins TRBV9 to TRBJ2-7; a stretch of 8 junction bases matches TRBD2. CDR3 loop: CASSVGLAGNYEQYF. The DNA is as follows: TGTGCCAGCAGCGTAGGGCTAGCGGGCAACTACGAGCAGTACTTC.